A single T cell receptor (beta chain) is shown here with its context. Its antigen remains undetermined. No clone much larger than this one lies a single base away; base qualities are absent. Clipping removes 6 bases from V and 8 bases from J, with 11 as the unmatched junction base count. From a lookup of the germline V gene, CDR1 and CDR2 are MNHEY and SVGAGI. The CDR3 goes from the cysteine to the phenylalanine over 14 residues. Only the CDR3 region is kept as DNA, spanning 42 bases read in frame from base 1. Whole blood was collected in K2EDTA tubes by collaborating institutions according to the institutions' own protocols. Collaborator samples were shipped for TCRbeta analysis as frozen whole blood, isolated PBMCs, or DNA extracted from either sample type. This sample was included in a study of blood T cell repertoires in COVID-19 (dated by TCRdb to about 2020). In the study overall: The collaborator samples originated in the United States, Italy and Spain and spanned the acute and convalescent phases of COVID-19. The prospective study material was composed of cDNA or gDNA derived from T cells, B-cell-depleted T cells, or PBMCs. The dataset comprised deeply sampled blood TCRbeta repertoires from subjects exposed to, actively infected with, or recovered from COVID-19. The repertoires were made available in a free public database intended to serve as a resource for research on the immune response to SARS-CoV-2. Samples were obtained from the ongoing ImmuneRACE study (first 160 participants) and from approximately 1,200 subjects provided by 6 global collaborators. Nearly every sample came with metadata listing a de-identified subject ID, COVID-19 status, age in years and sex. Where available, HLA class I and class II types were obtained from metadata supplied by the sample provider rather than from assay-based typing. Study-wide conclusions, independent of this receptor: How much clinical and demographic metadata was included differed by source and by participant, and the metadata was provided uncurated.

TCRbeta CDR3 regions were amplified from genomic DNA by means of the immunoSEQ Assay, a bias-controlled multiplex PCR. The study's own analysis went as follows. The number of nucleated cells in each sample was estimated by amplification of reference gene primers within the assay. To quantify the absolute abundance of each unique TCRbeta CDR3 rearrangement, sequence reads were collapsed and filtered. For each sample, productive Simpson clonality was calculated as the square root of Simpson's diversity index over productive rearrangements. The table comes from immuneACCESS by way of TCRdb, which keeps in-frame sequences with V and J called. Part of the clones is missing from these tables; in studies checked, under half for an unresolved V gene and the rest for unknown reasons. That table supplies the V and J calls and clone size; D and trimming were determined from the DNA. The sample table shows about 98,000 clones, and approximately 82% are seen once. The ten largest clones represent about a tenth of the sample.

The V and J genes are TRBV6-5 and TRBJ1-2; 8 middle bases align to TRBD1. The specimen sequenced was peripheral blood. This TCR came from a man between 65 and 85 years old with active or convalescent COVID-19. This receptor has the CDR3 CASRMTGAVSGYTF. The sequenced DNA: TGTGCCAGCAGAATGACAGGGGCGGTAAGCGGCTACACCTTC.